This TCR beta chain was captured in a study of T cell responses to AZD1222 COVID-19 vaccine. The study, taken as a whole, reports: Breadth and depth of Spike-specific TCRs rose after two AZD1222 doses. Samples come after the peak T cell response, not at day 14.

Concerning this clone: Antigen: not known. An end of the junction differs from the germline gene, which may be a read error.

This table comes from immunoSEQ multiplex PCR, and its TCRdb copy is limited to in-frame clones, with some not included. The repertoire holds 80,000 to 100,000 clones, about 88% seen once, with about an eighth in the top ten. In germline, CDR1 is SGHTA, CDR2 FQGNSA. The CDR3 has 16 residues. This chain connects TRBV7-2 to TRBJ2-7; 9 nucleotides agree with TRBD1. The TCR was taken from an adult in good health. The source material was peripheral blood, sampled on day 0 of AZD1222 vaccination. The CDR3 spells CASSVAQGATPYEQYF. The CDR3 bases are TGTGCCAGCAGCGTAGCACAGGGGGCAACTCCCTACGAGCAGTACTTC.